This section outlines one T cell receptor (beta chain) sequence together with its context. Germline V lookup: CDR1 DFQATT, CDR2 SNEGSKA (reference sequence). Trimming removed 5 bases from V and 8 bases from J; junction bases left unmatched: 9. The CDR3 has 13 residues. Each CDR3 protein gets one entry after TCRdb re-called the RT-PCR reads with MiXCR. Of about 680,000 distinct CDR3 sequences listed, approximately 14% are singletons. V gene TRBV20-1 combines with J gene TRBJ1-3; TRBD1 agrees at 7 bases. This TCR came from a female donor in good health, serving as a healthy control. Sequencing input: memory CD4+ T cells from blood. CDR3: CSALVQGRDTIYF. CDR3 nucleotide sequence: TGCAGTGCTCTGGTACAGGGGAGGGACACCATATATTTT.